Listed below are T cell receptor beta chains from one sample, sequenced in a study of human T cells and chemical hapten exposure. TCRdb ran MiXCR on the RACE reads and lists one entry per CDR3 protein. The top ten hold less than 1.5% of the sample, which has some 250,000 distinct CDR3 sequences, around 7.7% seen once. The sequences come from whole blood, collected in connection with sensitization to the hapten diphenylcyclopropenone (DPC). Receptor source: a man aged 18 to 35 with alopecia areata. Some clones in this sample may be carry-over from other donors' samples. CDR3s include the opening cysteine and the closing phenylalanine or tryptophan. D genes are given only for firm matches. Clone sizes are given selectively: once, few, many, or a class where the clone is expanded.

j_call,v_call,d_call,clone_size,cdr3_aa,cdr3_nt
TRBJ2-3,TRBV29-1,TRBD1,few,CSVVTGGNTDTQYF,TGCAGCGTTGTTACAGGGGGAAACACAGATACGCAGTATTTT
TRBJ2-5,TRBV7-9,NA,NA,CASSLTGTQETQYF,TGTGCCAGCAGCCTTACAGGGACCCAAGAGACCCAGTACTTC
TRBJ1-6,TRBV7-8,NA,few,CASSIRDTSYNSPLHF,TGTGCCAGCAGCATCCGGGACACCTCCTATAATTCACCCCTCCACTTT
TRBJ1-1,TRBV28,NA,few,CASRQGGTNTEAFF,TGTGCCAGCCGGCAAGGGGGGACGAACACTGAAGCTTTCTTT
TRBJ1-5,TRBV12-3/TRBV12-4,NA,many,CASTYRDQPQHF,TGTGCCAGCACTTACAGGGATCAGCCCCAGCATTTT
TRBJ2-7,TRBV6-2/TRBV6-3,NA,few,CASRDYYEQYF,TGTGCCAGCAGAGATTACTACGAGCAGTACTTC
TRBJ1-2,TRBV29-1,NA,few,CSVAGTPAQPYGYTF,TGCAGCGTCGCCGGGACACCTGCGCAACCCTATGGCTACACCTTC
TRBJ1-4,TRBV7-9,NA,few,CASTAAARGEKLFF,TGTGCCAGCACGGCGGCAGCAAGAGGGGAAAAACTGTTTTTT
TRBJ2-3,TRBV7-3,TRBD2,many,CASSSTPGLATDTQYF,TGTGCCAGCAGTTCGACCCCCGGACTAGCCACAGATACGCAGTATTTT
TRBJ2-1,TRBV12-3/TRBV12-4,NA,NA,CASTPTRSLYNEQFF,TGTGCCAGCACCCCAACGCGGTCACTCTACAATGAGCAGTTCTTC
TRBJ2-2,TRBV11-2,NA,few,CASSSVSNTGELFF,TGTGCCAGCAGCTCAGTTAGTAACACCGGGGAGCTGTTTTTT
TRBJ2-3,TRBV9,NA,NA,CASSEASYGTQYF,TGTGCCAGCAGCGAGGCTAGTTATGGTACGCAGTATTTT
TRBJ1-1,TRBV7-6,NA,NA,CASSLSRGVDAFF,TGTGCCAGCAGCTTATCACGGGGGGTGGACGCTTTCTTT
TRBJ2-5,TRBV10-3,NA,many,CAIRGSQETQYF,TGTGCCATCAGAGGATCCCAAGAGACCCAGTACTTC
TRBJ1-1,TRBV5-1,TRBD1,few,CASSRRQGLGATEAFF,TGCGCCAGCAGCAGAAGACAGGGTCTTGGGGCCACTGAAGCTTTCTTT
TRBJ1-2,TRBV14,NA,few,CASSPLNSGYTF,TGTGCCAGCAGCCCCCTCAACTCCGGCTACACCTTC
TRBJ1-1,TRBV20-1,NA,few,CSARRDRTQSEAFF,TGCAGTGCCAGGCGGGACCGAACCCAGTCTGAAGCTTTCTTT
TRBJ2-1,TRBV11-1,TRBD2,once,CASSHQKGLAGRSYNEQFF,TGTGCCAGCAGCCACCAAAAGGGACTAGCGGGCCGATCCTACAATGAGCAGTTCTTC
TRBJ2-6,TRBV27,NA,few,CASSSPHTGNSGANVLTF,TGTGCCAGCAGTTCCCCCCACACAGGGAACTCTGGGGCCAACGTCCTGACTTTC
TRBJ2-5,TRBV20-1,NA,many,CSARVGRTGLQETQYF,TGCAGTGCTAGAGTCGGGAGGACAGGCCTTCAAGAGACCCAGTACTTC
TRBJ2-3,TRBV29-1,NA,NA,CSVELGGNTQYF,TGCAGCGTTGAATTGGGGGGAAATACGCAGTATTTT
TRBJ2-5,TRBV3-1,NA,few,CASSQKMGGGQETQYF,TGTGCCAGCAGCCAAAAGATGGGGGGAGGCCAAGAGACCCAGTACTTC
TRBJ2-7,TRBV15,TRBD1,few,CATSIDRGLNYEQYF,TGTGCCACCAGCATCGACAGGGGATTAAACTACGAGCAGTACTTC
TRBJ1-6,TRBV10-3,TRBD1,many,CAISLSGTDNSPLHF,TGTGCCATTTCTTTATCCGGGACAGATAATTCACCCCTCCACTTT
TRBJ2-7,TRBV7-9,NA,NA,CASSQDTFYEQYF,TGTGCCAGCAGCCAAGACACCTTCTACGAGCAGTACTTC
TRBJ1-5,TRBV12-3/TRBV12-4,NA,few,CASSPGQTSNQPQHF,TGTGCCAGCAGCCCAGGACAGACCAGCAATCAGCCCCAGCATTTT
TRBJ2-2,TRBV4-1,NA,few,CASSQGTGTSTGELFF,TGCGCCAGCAGCCAAGGTACAGGGACCTCGACCGGGGAGCTGTTTTTT
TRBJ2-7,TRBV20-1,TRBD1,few,CSAGQGFAQYF,TGCAGTGCCGGACAGGGTTTTGCGCAGTACTTC
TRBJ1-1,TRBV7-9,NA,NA,CASSSAAFF,TGTGCCAGCAGCTCGGCAGCTTTCTTT
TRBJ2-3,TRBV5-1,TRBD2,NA,CASTQGQRGSTDTQYF,TGCGCCAGCACCCAGGGGCAGCGGGGGAGCACAGATACGCAGTATTTT
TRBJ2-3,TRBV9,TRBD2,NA,CASSVGLAASTDTQYF,TGTGCCAGCAGCGTAGGACTAGCGGCGAGCACAGATACGCAGTATTTT
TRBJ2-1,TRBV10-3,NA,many,CAISESHRGLGNEQFF,TGTGCCATCAGTGAGTCACACCGTGGCCTTGGGAATGAGCAGTTCTTC
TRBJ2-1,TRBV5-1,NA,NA,CASSLGWPSSYNEQFF,TGCGCCAGCAGCTTGGGTTGGCCTAGCTCCTACAATGAGCAGTTCTTC
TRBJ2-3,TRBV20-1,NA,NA,CSARGAGIGTQYF,TGCAGTGCTAGGGGAGCTGGGATTGGTACGCAGTATTTT
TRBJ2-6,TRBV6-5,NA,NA,CASSYGRTLSGANVLTF,TGTGCCAGCAGTTATGGTAGAACCCTCTCTGGGGCCAACGTCCTGACTTTC
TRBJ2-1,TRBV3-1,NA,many,CASSHQGKSDEQFF,TGTGCCAGCAGCCACCAGGGGAAGTCCGATGAGCAGTTCTTC
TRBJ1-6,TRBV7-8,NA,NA,CASSSRPQIESPLHF,TGTGCCAGCAGCTCCAGGCCCCAAATAGAATCACCCCTCCACTTT